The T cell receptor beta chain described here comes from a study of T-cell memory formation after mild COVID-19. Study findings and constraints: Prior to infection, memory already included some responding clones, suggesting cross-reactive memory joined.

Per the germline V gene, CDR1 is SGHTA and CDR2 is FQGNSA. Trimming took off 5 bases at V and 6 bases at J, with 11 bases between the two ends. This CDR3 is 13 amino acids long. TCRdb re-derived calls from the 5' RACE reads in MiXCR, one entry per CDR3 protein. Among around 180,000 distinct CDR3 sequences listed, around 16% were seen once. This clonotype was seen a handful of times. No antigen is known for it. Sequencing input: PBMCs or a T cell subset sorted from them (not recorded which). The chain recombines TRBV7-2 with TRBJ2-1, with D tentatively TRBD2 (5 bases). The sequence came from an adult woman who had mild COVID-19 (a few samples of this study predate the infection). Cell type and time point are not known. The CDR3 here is CASSLRTVNEQFF. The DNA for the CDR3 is TGTGCCAGCAGCCTTCGGACTGTCAATGAGCAGTTCTTC.